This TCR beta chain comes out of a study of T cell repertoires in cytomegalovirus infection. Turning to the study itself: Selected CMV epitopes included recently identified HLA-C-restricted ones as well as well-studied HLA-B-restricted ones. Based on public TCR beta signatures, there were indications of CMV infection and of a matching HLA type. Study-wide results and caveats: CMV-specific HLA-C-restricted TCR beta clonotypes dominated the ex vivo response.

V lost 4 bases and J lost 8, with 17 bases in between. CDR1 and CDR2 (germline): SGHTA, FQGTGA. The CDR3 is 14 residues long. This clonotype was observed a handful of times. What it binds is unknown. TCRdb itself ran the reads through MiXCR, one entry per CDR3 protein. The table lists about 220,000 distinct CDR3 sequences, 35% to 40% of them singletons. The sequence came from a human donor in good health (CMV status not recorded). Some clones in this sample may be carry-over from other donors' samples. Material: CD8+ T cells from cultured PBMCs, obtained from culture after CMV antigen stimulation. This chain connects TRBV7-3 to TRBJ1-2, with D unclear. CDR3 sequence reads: CASSSVQELGGYTF. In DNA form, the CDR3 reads TGTGCCAGCAGCTCAGTTCAGGAGCTGGGCGGCTACACCTTC.